Following are 32 T cell receptor beta chains from one sample sequenced in a study of T cells in Graves' hyperthyroidism and ophthalmopathy. The TCR beta CDR3 regions underwent amplification using RNA transcripts as the source. The HTBI primer set drove a first-round RT-PCR of the TCR CDR3. Each CDR3 protein gets one entry after TCRdb re-called the multiplex PCR reads with MiXCR. The sample carries hundreds of thousands of distinct CDR3 sequences, about 15% recorded once. Material for sequencing was blood. The receptors here all came from a woman between 35 and 50 years old with Graves' hyperthyroidism.

The chain employs TRBV2 and TRBJ2-3; D perhaps matches TRBD1 (5 bases). With 6 bases removed from V and 1 base from J, the gap between germline ends came to 14 bases. This CDR3 is built from 15 residues. Looked up from germline, CDR1 is SNHLY and CDR2 is FYNNEI. CDR3 residues: CASSFRQWGTDTQYF. The CDR3, as DNA: TGTGCCAGCAGCTTCAGACAGTGGGGCACAGATACGCAGTATTTT.

In regard to this clonotype: This clone may be a read error of a much larger clone one base away. The CDR3: CASNRGRDRPEQFF. CDR3 DNA: TGTGCCAGCAACAGGGGCAGGGATCGGCCTGAGCAGTTCTTC. The chain employs TRBV28 and TRBJ2-1, with 7 bases lining up with TRBD1. V shed 7 bases and J 9 bases; nucleotides not matched to a gene: 12. The CDR3 loop spans 14 amino acids. The V gene's germline CDR1 is MDHEN and CDR2 SYDVKM.

This clonotype was picked up many times. The rearrangement links TRBV20-1 to TRBJ2-5; the D gene is possibly TRBD1 (7 bases). The CDR3 covers 15 residues. Trimming removed 0 bases at V and 7 bases at J, with 18 bases between. Per the germline V gene, CDR1 is DFQATT and CDR2 is SNEGSKA (reference sequence). CDR3 loop: CSARDAGQYSRTQYF. CDR3 nucleotides: TGCAGTGCTAGAGACGCGGGACAGTACTCACGGACCCAGTACTTC.

This clonotype was recorded many times. The genes are TRBV12-3 or TRBV12-4 and TRBJ2-2; no firm D call. The CDR3 has 11 amino acids. V lost 5 bases and J 9 bases, leaving 7 bases between the germline ends. CDR3 coding DNA: TGTGCCAGCAGTCGCCGGCGGGAGCTGTTTTTT. Translated, it gives CASSRRRELFF.

Concerning this clonotype: A much larger clone is a single base away; this may be a read error. The chain couples TRBV12-3 or TRBV12-4 to TRBJ1-1; a possible D gene is TRBD1 (6 bases). Trimming stripped 0 bases from V and 3 bases from J, with 8 bases between. This CDR3 region has 14 residues. CDR3 bases: TGTGCCAGCAGTTTAGCATCAGGGGACACTGAAGCTTTCTTT. Its translation is CASSLASGDTEAFF.

Ten or more counts support this clonotype. The chain uses TRBV18 and TRBJ1-1; no clear D. This CDR3 has 14 residues. Germline V gene lookup returns CDR1 KGHSH and CDR2 LQKENI. V shed 2 bases and J shed 3 bases, with 10 bases lying between them. CDR3 sequence reads: CASSPSNRDTEAFF. Written as DNA, the CDR3 is TGTGCCAGCTCACCATCCAATCGGGACACTGAAGCTTTCTTT.

The CDR3 coding sequence is TGTGCCAGTACGGCGGGACGTTCGGGCTACACCTTC. It codes for CASTAGRSGYTF. The V gene is TRBV19, the J gene TRBJ1-2; weak D call: TRBD1 (5 bases). Germline V lookup: CDR1 LNHDA, CDR2 SQIVND (reference sequence). V was cut by 7 bases and J by 8 bases, with 14 bases left in between. This CDR3 is built from 12 residues.

A few counts support this clonotype. The rearrangement joins TRBV6-1 to TRBJ2-7; D call uncertain. V lost 5 bases and J 1 base, leaving 9 bases between the germline ends. This CDR3 comprises 13 residues. Germline assignment: CDR1 MNHNS and CDR2 SASEGT. The DNA for the CDR3 is TGTGCCAGCAGTTTTGACACGTCCTACGAGCAGTACTTC. Protein: CASSFDTSYEQYF.

This clonotype was recorded many times. This sequence joins TRBV20-1 and TRBJ2-7; 7 bases are a match to TRBD1. The J segment lost 2 bases and the V segment lost 6 bases, leaving 4 bases of the junction unmatched. Germline CDR1 and CDR2: DFQATT and SNEGSKA (reference sequence). This CDR3 is 12 amino acids long. The DNA of the CDR3 is TGCAGTGCGGGACAGCCGGCCTACGAGCAGTACTTC. Translation gives CSAGQPAYEQYF.

This clonotype was detected ten times or more. This chain links TRBV28 with TRBJ1-1; D is perhaps TRBD1 (5 bases). From germline, CDR1 is MDHEN and CDR2 SYDVKM. The CDR3 is 15 residues long. The V end lost 2 bases, the J end lost 4 bases, and 14 bases lay between the germline ends. DNA for the CDR3: TGTGCCAGCAGTTTACAGGGACCGCCAGCCACTGAAGCTTTCTTT. Translating it yields CASSLQGPPATEAFF. Combining the CDR3 with reference TRBV28 and TRBJ1-1 gives the whole variable domain DVKVTQSSRYLVKRTGEKVFLECVQDMDHENMFWYRQDPGLGLRLIYFSYDVKMKEKGDIPEGYSVSREKKERFSLILESASTNQTSMYLCASSLQGPPATEAFFGQGTRLTVV.

This clonotype has more than one count but fewer than ten. This chain joins TRBV2 and TRBJ2-1; a weak D match, TRBD2 (7 bases). With 7 bases removed from V and 8 bases from J, the gap between germline ends came to 21 bases. CDR3 size: 15 residues. Germline-derived CDR1 and CDR2 are SNHLY and FYNNEI. CDR3 nucleotide sequence: TGTGCCAGCACCCAAGGGGGGAGGGGGAGCGATGAGCAGTTCTTC. This gives the protein CASTQGGRGSDEQFF.

This clonotype was found many times. The chain recombines TRBV5-1 with TRBJ1-1; D is perhaps TRBD1 (6 bases). Germline V gives CDR1 SGHRS, CDR2 YFSETQ. Deletions cut 4 bases from V and 1 base from J, with 14 bases between. The CDR3 extends over 15 amino acids. CDR3 loop: CASSPLQGQNTEAFF. CDR3 DNA: TGCGCCAGCAGCCCCCTACAGGGACAGAACACTGAAGCTTTCTTT.

The table lists this clonotype with many counts. The rearrangement joins TRBV3-1 to TRBJ2-2; no clear D. The length of the CDR3 is 13 residues. V was pared by 0 bases and J by 6 bases, with 5 bases between. The germline V gene has CDR1 LGHDT and CDR2 YNNKEL (reference sequence). The CDR3 loop reads CASSQERSGELFF. Here the CDR3 DNA reads TGTGCCAGCAGCCAAGAAAGATCCGGGGAGCTGTTTTTT.

The gene calls are TRBV11-3 and TRBJ2-1; 11 positions agree with TRBD2. Germline V gene data show CDR1 as SGHNT and CDR2 as YENEEA. The J segment lost 9 bases and the V segment lost 1 base, leaving 8 bases of the junction unmatched. The CDR3 sequence is 16 residues long. This CDR3 is CASSLVVAGGPGEQFF. For the CDR3, the DNA is TGTGCCAGCAGCTTAGTGGTAGCGGGAGGGCCTGGTGAGCAGTTCTTC. The complete variable domain, with remaining parts taken from reference TRBV11-3 and TRBJ2-1, reads EAGVVQSPRYKIIEKKQPVAFWCNPISGHNTLYWYLQNLGQGPELLIRYENEEAVDDSQLPKDRFSAERLKGVDSTLKIQPAELGDSAVYLCASSLVVAGGPGEQFFGPGTRLTVL.

This clonotype was recorded at least ten times. The chain uses TRBV15 and TRBJ2-5; D possibly uses TRBD1 or TRBD2 (6 bases each). In germline, CDR1 is LNHNV, CDR2 YYDKDF (reference sequence). V was trimmed by 0 bases and J by 5 bases, leaving 13 bases between them. The CDR3 totals 15 residues. The CDR3 loop reads CATSRDGGGPETQYF. CDR3 sequence (DNA): TGTGCCACCAGCAGAGATGGTGGGGGGCCGGAGACCCAGTACTTC.

This clonotype was counted only a few times. This sequence joins TRBV12-3 or TRBV12-4 and TRBJ2-3, with TRBD2 identical over 10 bases. The CDR3 covers 16 residues. V lost 6 bases to trimming and J lost 1 base; unmatched junction nucleotides: 7. The CDR3 DNA is TGTGCCAGCAGCTTGAGCGGGAGGGGACGCACAGATACGCAGTATTTT. Protein product: CASSLSGRGRTDTQYF.

The gene calls are TRBV27 and TRBJ2-2; 7 bases line up with TRBD1. The CDR3 spans 13 residues. CDR1 is MNHEY and CDR2 is SMNVEV in the germline V gene (reference sequence). With V trimmed by 4 bases and J by 8 bases, 4 bases remained unmatched. This CDR3 reads CASSWDSSGELFF. CDR3 DNA sequence: TGTGCCAGCAGTTGGGACAGCAGTGGGGAGCTGTTTTTT.

This clonotype was picked up many times. The J gene is TRBJ2-7, the V gene TRBV28; perhaps D is TRBD1 or TRBD2 (5 bases each). The CDR3 runs to 15 residues. Germline loops: CDR1 MDHEN, CDR2 SYDVKM. V lost 8 bases, J lost 0 bases, and 17 bases lay in between. CDR3 protein: CASGGGDSLSYEQYF. CDR3 nucleotides: TGTGCCAGCGGAGGCGGAGACAGCCTCTCCTACGAGCAGTACTTC.

The chain links TRBV27 to TRBJ2-7; the D is unclear. Germline CDR1 is MNHEY and CDR2 is SMNVEV (reference sequence). Trimming stripped 2 bases from V and 3 bases from J, with 8 bases between. CDR3 length: 13 residues. CDR3 nucleotide sequence: TGTGCCAGCAGTTTAAACGGATACTACGAGCAGTACTTC. It yields the protein CASSLNGYYEQYF.

This clonotype was seen a few times. V usage is TRBV18 and J usage is TRBJ1-1; no reliable D call. Trimming shortened V by 0 bases and J by 11 bases, and 13 bases separated the two germline ends. From germline, CDR1 is KGHSH and CDR2 LQKENI. This CDR3 has 13 amino acids. The DNA of the CDR3 is TGTGCCAGCTCACCACCCACTCGTCTAGGGGCTTTCTTT. Its protein product is CASSPPTRLGAFF.

This clonotype has ten or more counts. The J gene is TRBJ1-3, the V gene TRBV28, with D tentatively TRBD1 (5 bases). The V gene lost 6 bases and the J gene lost 4 bases, with 22 bases spanning the gap. CDR3 length equals 17 residues. CDR1 and CDR2 (germline): MDHEN, SYDVKM. The CDR3 here is CASSAGTMLLTGNTIYF. The DNA for the CDR3 is TGTGCCAGCAGCGCCGGGACGATGTTACTGACGGGAAACACCATATATTTT.

CDR3 DNA sequence: TGTGCCAGCAGTGAATCAAAGGGGCCCTACGAGCAGTACTTC. This gives the protein CASSESKGPYEQYF. V is TRBV25-1 and J is TRBJ2-7, with a weak D call TRBD1 (5 bases). This CDR3 contains 14 residues. The V gene lost 1 base and the J gene lost 2 bases, with 9 bases spanning the gap. Looked up from germline, CDR1 is MGHDK and CDR2 is SYGVNS.

This clonotype has only a few counts. The CDR3 region has the DNA TGTGCCAGCACCCCATGGGGGGCTTTAGCAGATACGCAGTATTTT. Amino acid sequence: CASTPWGALADTQYF. The gene calls are TRBV27 and TRBJ2-3; D may be TRBD1 or TRBD2 (6 bases each). The CDR3 contains 15 residues. The germline V and J ends were trimmed by 7 bases and 4 bases, with 18 bases remaining between them. In germline, CDR1 is MNHEY, CDR2 SMNVEV (reference sequence).

The CDR3 DNA is TGTGCCAGCAGCCAAGAGAGGGGGGACACCGGGGAGCTGTTTTTT. Protein sequence: CASSQERGDTGELFF. The V call is TRBV14, the J call TRBJ2-2, with D perhaps given as TRBD1 or TRBD2 (6 bases each). This CDR3 has 15 amino acids. The germline CDR1 and CDR2 sequences are SGHDN and FVKESK. V was cut by 0 bases and J by 3 bases, with 8 bases left in between.

This clonotype has ten or more counts. The V and J genes are TRBV7-8 and TRBJ2-5; 10 nucleotides agree with TRBD2. Germline V gene lookup returns CDR1 SGHVS and CDR2 FQNEAQ. CDR3 length: 16 amino acids. V trimming: 5 bases; J trimming: 2 bases; junction bases outside the gene matches: 8. The CDR3 coding sequence is TGTGCCAGCAGCCAACACGGACTAGCGGATCAAGAGACCCAGTACTTC. Its translation: CASSQHGLADQETQYF.

At least ten counts were recorded for this clonotype. This chain connects TRBV28 to TRBJ2-7; 9 positions agree with TRBD1. This CDR3 is 17 amino acids long. Trimming cost V 4 bases and J 5 bases; bases outside gene matches: 15. The germline V gene has CDR1 MDHEN and CDR2 SYDVKM. The CDR3 DNA reads as TGTGCCAGCAGTTCAAGCGCGGGACAGGGTAATTTGAACGAGCAGTACTTC. Its protein is CASSSSAGQGNLNEQYF.

This clonotype was seen only a few times. The chain carries TRBV3-1 and TRBJ1-2; 9 nucleotides line up with TRBD1. The CDR3 contains 15 residues. Germline CDR1 reads LGHDT; CDR2 reads YNNKEL (reference sequence). The V and J ends lost 0 bases and 5 bases, in that order; junction bases with no gene match: 4. This CDR3 is CASSQDGGTGYGYTF. In DNA form, the CDR3 reads TGTGCCAGCAGCCAAGATGGGGGGACAGGGTATGGCTACACCTTC.

At least ten counts were recorded for this clonotype. The rearrangement uses TRBV20-1 and TRBJ2-1; D possibly corresponds to TRBD2 (5 bases). In germline, CDR1 is DFQATT, CDR2 SNEGSKA (reference sequence). Trimming cost V 3 bases and J 6 bases, with 12 bases left between them. The CDR3 runs to 13 residues. CDR3 bases: TGCAGTGCTAGCAGTTGGGAGTTCAATGAGCAGTTCTTC. Encoded protein: CSASSWEFNEQFF.

This clonotype was counted ten times or more. The genes are TRBV19 and TRBJ2-7; D is perhaps TRBD2 (6 bases). There are 12 residues in the CDR3. Germline assignment: CDR1 LNHDA and CDR2 SQIVND (reference sequence). Trimming left V 5 bases short and J 9 bases short, with 14 bases between. The CDR3 coding sequence is TGTGCCAGTAGTGCGAGCGGGCAGGGGCAGTACTTC. As protein: CASSASGQGQYF.

This clonotype was recorded many times. J is TRBJ2-5 and V is TRBV12-3 or TRBV12-4; D is perhaps TRBD2 (6 bases). Trimming shortened V by 8 bases and J by 1 base, and 11 bases separated the two germline ends. The CDR3 runs 13 residues. CDR3 loop: CASGRDSQETQYF. The DNA of the CDR3 is TGTGCCAGCGGCCGGGACTCCCAAGAGACCCAGTACTTC.

This clonotype has at least ten counts. This chain joins TRBV6-1 and TRBJ2-1; 10 nucleotides match TRBD2. The junction had 2 bases not matched to a gene; V was cut back by 8 bases and J by 1 base. This CDR3 comprises 14 residues. Germline assignment: CDR1 MNHNS and CDR2 SASEGT. The CDR3 sequence is CASLLAGSYNEQFF. CDR3 bases: TGTGCCAGCTTACTAGCGGGATCCTACAATGAGCAGTTCTTC.

This clonotype came up many times. The chain is built from TRBV28 and TRBJ2-7, with 11 bases fitting TRBD1. The V segment lost 8 bases and the J segment 4 bases; nucleotides outside the gene matches: 7. Germline V CDR1 and CDR2: MDHEN, SYDVKM. The CDR3 contains 14 residues. CDR3 nucleotide sequence: TGTGCCAGCTCATGGACAGGGGGCGTGTACGAGCAGTACTTC. Amino acid sequence: CASSWTGGVYEQYF.